This T cell receptor beta chain appears in the sequencing data of a study of shared clonotypes between healthy human individuals. Study-level results: Rarefaction demonstrated incomplete sorted-subset sequencing despite large depth. Compared with memory subsets, naive subsets generally had larger estimated richness.

Germline V gene lookup returns CDR1 MDHEN and CDR2 SYDVKM. The CDR3 runs 12 residues. Trimming took 2 bases from V and 5 from J, leaving 6 bases between them. At a deep level, the assay was run. Splitting of each subset's genomic DNA was done evenly across several immunoSEQ plates. Sequencing was performed with immunoSEQ multiplex PCR; in TCRdb, only in-frame clones are kept and a portion is missing. The profile shows around 1,000,000 clones, roughly 80% of them singletons. In this sample, this clone turned up once. The antigen remains undetermined. Other DNA sequences in the same sample also yield this CDR3.

The J gene is TRBJ1-2, the V gene TRBV28; D gene unclear. Sequenced input: memory CD4+ T cells from PBMCs. Described subset: CD45RA-negative fraction. This TCR derives from a man in his late teens or twenties in good health. Some clones in this sample may be carry-over from other donors' samples. The CDR3 here is CASSLMRYGYTF. CDR3 nucleotides: TGTGCCAGCAGTTTAATGCGGTATGGCTACACCTTC.